The sequence of this TCR beta chain was determined in a study of T cell responses to AZD1222 COVID-19 vaccine. This CDR3 region has 14 residues. Per germline, CDR1 ENHRY and CDR2 SYGVKD. V was trimmed by 4 bases and J by 6 bases, leaving 12 bases between them. The study's findings and limits: When two AZD1222 doses had been given, Spike-specific TCR breadth and depth rose. Targeting of unmutated variant regions was reportedly seen in nearly half of spike-specific TCRs. Clonal diversity was possibly underestimated, and white British individuals and females predominated among donors. Spike-wide vaccine-associated CD4 TCRs dominated at 160-218 and 743-854.

This clone was detected once. The antigen remains unidentified. Profiling relied on immunoSEQ multiplex PCR, and the TCRdb table lists in-frame clones only, not all of them. The table records about 200,000 clones, more than 80% of them present only once. V usage is TRBV10-3 and J usage is TRBJ1-4; D not resolved. Sequences were derived from peripheral blood, sampled 28 days after the second dose of the MenACWY control vaccine. The clonotype was recovered from an adult who received the MenACWY meningococcal vaccine as a control. The CDR3 protein is CAISVSGEDEKLFF. The CDR3 nucleotides read TGTGCCATCAGTGTCTCCGGGGAGGATGAAAAACTGTTTTTT.